This T cell receptor beta chain was identified during a study of identical twins. Study results and caveats: Sequences that were out-of-frame, alpha and twin-shared displayed an excess of low generation probability. Models predicted too little out-of-frame TCR alpha sharing in monozygotic twins.

This clonotype was detected a few times. Its antigen is unidentified. V was cut by 10 bases and J by 9 bases, with 19 bases left in between. The CDR3 has 13 amino acids. Germline values: CDR1 ENHRY, CDR2 SYGVKD. A universal primer site was incorporated via template switching, and the cDNA contained unique molecular identifiers. TCRdb fed the 5' RACE reads into MiXCR, producing one record per CDR3 protein. The sample has about 530,000 distinct CDR3 sequences; about a fifth are singletons. The data were also submitted as part of a second study, on yellow fever vaccine responses in identical twins.

Source material: CD4+ T cells sorted from blood. This chain links TRBV10-3 with TRBJ2-1, with D perhaps assigned TRBD1 or TRBD2 (6 bases each). The receptor was isolated from a woman under 30 in good health. CDR3 bases: TGTGCCACCGGGGGCTATGAGAGATTTGAGCAGTTCTTC. It is translated as CATGGYERFEQFF.